A selection of T cell receptor beta chains follows, all from one sample in a study of PD-L1 blockade in urothelial cancer. This table comes from immunoSEQ multiplex PCR, and its TCRdb copy is limited to in-frame clones, with some not included. Of 60,000 to 65,000 clones in the sample, approximately 81% were seen once. The sequenced sample was PBMCs, obtained around atezolizumab (anti-PD-L1) treatment. All receptors come from a man in his 70s with urothelial cancer. Each CDR3 is given with its conserved first and last residue. Each record gives: V gene, D gene, CDR3 length, J gene, clone size, CDR3 DNA, CDR3 protein. D genes are given only for firm matches. Not all rows give a size; the values are once, few, many and, for expanded clones, a class.

V: TRBV2; D: .; length: 11; J: TRBJ2-7; size: .; DNA: TGTGCCAGCAGTGGGGCCGGCGAGCAGTACTTC; CDR3: CASSGAGEQYF
V: TRBV5-1; D: .; length: 15; J: TRBJ2-5; size: .; DNA: TGCGCCAGCAGCTTCCGGGACTCACGTCTGGGGACCCAGTACTTC; CDR3: CASSFRDSRLGTQYF
V: TRBV2; D: .; length: 14; J: TRBJ1-3; size: .; DNA: TGTGCCAGCACCCGAGAACCTTCTGGAAACACCATATATTTT; CDR3: CASTREPSGNTIYF
V: TRBV19; D: .; length: 14; J: TRBJ1-5; size: .; DNA: TGTGCCAGTATGACAGCTCATAGCAATCAGCCCCAGCATTTT; CDR3: CASMTAHSNQPQHF
V: TRBV6-1; D: TRBD1; length: 14; J: TRBJ2-3; size: .; DNA: TGTGCCAGCACCGGACAGGGTGGAACAGATACGCAGTATTTT; CDR3: CASTGQGGTDTQYF
V: TRBV5-4; D: TRBD1; length: 15; J: TRBJ1-4; size: .; DNA: TGTGCCAGCAGCACAACGACAGGGGCCAATGAAAAACTGTTTTTT; CDR3: CASSTTTGANEKLFF
V: TRBV7-9; D: .; length: 12; J: TRBJ1-2; size: .; DNA: TGTGCCAGCAGCCCCTCTAACTATGGCTACACCTTC; CDR3: CASSPSNYGYTF
V: TRBV10-2; D: TRBD2; length: 16; J: TRBJ2-2; size: .; DNA: TGCGCCAGCAGACCCGGACTAGCGGGAGTTGTCGGGGAGCTGTTTTTT; CDR3: CASRPGLAGVVGELFF
V: TRBV6-6; D: .; length: 14; J: TRBJ2-5; size: .; DNA: TGTGCCAGCAGTTTCTGGACGAGACAGGAGGCCCAGTACTTC; CDR3: CASSFWTRQEAQYF
V: TRBV7-9; D: .; length: 15; J: TRBJ1-5; size: .; DNA: TGTGCCAGCAGCTTGAACTCCGATAGCAATCAGCCCCAGCATTTT; CDR3: CASSLNSDSNQPQHF
V: TRBV7-8; D: TRBD1; length: 17; J: TRBJ2-7; size: .; DNA: TGTGCCAGCAGCTTAGCGGGTAGACAGGGTGGTAAGAACGAGCAGTACTTC; CDR3: CASSLAGRQGGKNEQYF
V: TRBV6-5; D: TRBD2; length: 14; J: TRBJ2-3; size: .; DNA: TGTGCCAGCAGTTCCGGGAGGGCCACAGATACGCAGTATTTT; CDR3: CASSSGRATDTQYF
V: TRBV21-1; D: .; length: 14; J: TRBJ2-7; size: few; DNA: TGTGCCTTTTCCGCTAGCGGGAGGGGCTACGAGCAGTACTTC; CDR3: CAFSASGRGYEQYF
V: TRBV7-9; D: TRBD1; length: 14; J: TRBJ1-1; size: .; DNA: TGTGCCAGCAGCCCCAGGGGGCCGGGGACTGAAGCTTTCTTT; CDR3: CASSPRGPGTEAFF
V: TRBV2; D: TRBD2; length: 14; J: TRBJ2-1; size: .; DNA: TGTGCCAGCAGTGCGAGACTAGCGGTGGCGGAGCAGTTCTTC; CDR3: CASSARLAVAEQFF
V: TRBV11-2; D: .; length: 14; J: TRBJ1-1; size: .; DNA: TGTGCCAGCAGCTTAAGCAGGGGAGTCACTGAAGCTTTCTTT; CDR3: CASSLSRGVTEAFF
V: TRBV9; D: TRBD1; length: 14; J: TRBJ2-7; size: .; DNA: TGTGCCAGCAGCGCGGGGACAGGGAGGCGCGAGCAGTACTTC; CDR3: CASSAGTGRREQYF
V: TRBV27; D: .; length: 16; J: TRBJ2-2; size: .; DNA: TGTGCCAGCAGTTTAACGACAGCCTCGAGGACCGGGGAGCTGTTTTTT; CDR3: CASSLTTASRTGELFF
V: TRBV28; D: .; length: 17; J: TRBJ2-7; size: .; DNA: TGTGCCAGCAGTTTAAGCCGGACCCGTAGGGGAAACTACGAGCAGTACTTC; CDR3: CASSLSRTRRGNYEQYF
V: TRBV14; D: .; length: 11; J: TRBJ2-3; size: .; DNA: TGTGCCAGCAGCCCCGGGTTTACGCAGTATTTT; CDR3: CASSPGFTQYF
V: TRBV7-2; D: TRBD2; length: 14; J: TRBJ2-3; size: .; DNA: TGTGCCAGCAGCTTAGAAGGCGGGAGTGATACGCAGTATTTT; CDR3: CASSLEGGSDTQYF
V: TRBV5-1; D: .; length: 16; J: TRBJ2-3; size: .; DNA: TGCGCCAGCAGCTTGGAGGGTAGCGCGAGCACAGATACGCAGTATTTT; CDR3: CASSLEGSASTDTQYF
V: TRBV5-1; D: .; length: 13; J: TRBJ2-5; size: once; DNA: TGCGCCAGCAGCACAACAGGGAGCGAGACCCAGTACTTC; CDR3: CASSTTGSETQYF
V: TRBV27; D: TRBD1; length: 14; J: TRBJ1-2; size: .; DNA: TGTGCCAGCAGTTTATCGAGGACAGGGGTTGGCTACACCTTC; CDR3: CASSLSRTGVGYTF
V: TRBV19; D: .; length: 17; J: TRBJ2-3; size: .; DNA: TGTGCCAGTAGTATAGTGTCGGACTCCGCTAGCACAGATACGCAGTATTTT; CDR3: CASSIVSDSASTDTQYF
V: TRBV5-1; D: TRBD2; length: 15; J: TRBJ2-5; size: .; DNA: TGCGCCAGCAGCGCTAGCGGGAACCCCCAAGAGACCCAGTACTTC; CDR3: CASSASGNPQETQYF
V: TRBV5-1; D: TRBD1; length: 15; J: TRBJ1-1; size: .; DNA: TGCGCCAGCAGCCCCCGGACAGGTCTGAACACTGAAGCTTTCTTT; CDR3: CASSPRTGLNTEAFF
V: TRBV15; D: .; length: 14; J: TRBJ2-7; size: once; DNA: TGTGCCACCAGCGTTACAGGGATAAGAGGCGAGCAGTACTTC; CDR3: CATSVTGIRGEQYF
V: TRBV7-9; D: .; length: 13; J: TRBJ2-7; size: many; DNA: TGTGCCAGCAGCTTAGGGATGAGGGACGAGCAGTACTTC; CDR3: CASSLGMRDEQYF
V: TRBV6-6; D: .; length: 16; J: TRBJ2-2; size: .; DNA: TGTGCCAGCATCCTTGTCGGGAGAAGGGGCGACGGGGAGCTGTTTTTT; CDR3: CASILVGRRGDGELFF
V: TRBV7-9; D: .; length: 12; J: TRBJ2-5; size: .; DNA: TGTGCCAGCAGCTTAATTTCTGAGACCCAGTACTTC; CDR3: CASSLISETQYF
V: TRBV19; D: TRBD1; length: 15; J: TRBJ2-7; size: .; DNA: TGTGCCAGTAGTCGATCCGGGACAGGGACCTACGAGCAGTACTTC; CDR3: CASSRSGTGTYEQYF
V: TRBV5-1; D: TRBD2; length: 17; J: TRBJ2-2; size: .; DNA: TGCGCCAGCACTCCAGGGCTAGCGGGATTTGTTGGCGGGGAGCTGTTTTTT; CDR3: CASTPGLAGFVGGELFF
V: TRBV29-1; D: TRBD2; length: 17; J: TRBJ2-1; size: .; DNA: TGCAGCGTTGAAGGGTGGGCTAGCGGGAACTCCTACAATGAGCAGTTCTTC; CDR3: CSVEGWASGNSYNEQFF
V: TRBV6-1; D: TRBD1; length: 14; J: TRBJ1-4; size: .; DNA: TGTGCCAGCACGGTGGAACAGGGGATAGAAAAACTGTTTTTT; CDR3: CASTVEQGIEKLFF
V: TRBV28; D: TRBD2; length: 15; J: TRBJ2-7; size: few; DNA: TGTGCCAGCACCGAGGGAGGGCTATTGAATTACGAGCAGTACTTC; CDR3: CASTEGGLLNYEQYF
V: TRBV18; D: TRBD1; length: 17; J: TRBJ1-4; size: .; DNA: TGTGCCAGCTCATCGGGACAGGGGGCAACCTTAGGTGAAAAACTGTTTTTT; CDR3: CASSSGQGATLGEKLFF
V: TRBV13; D: TRBD1; length: 15; J: TRBJ2-1; size: once; DNA: TGTGCCAGCAGCCAACAGGGGGTTACCTACAATGAGCAGTTCTTC; CDR3: CASSQQGVTYNEQFF
V: TRBV4-2; D: TRBD2; length: 18; J: TRBJ2-3; size: .; DNA: TGTGCCAGCAGCCAAGGTGGTGGTGCGGGAGGGCCGTCGGATACGCAGTATTTT; CDR3: CASSQGGGAGGPSDTQYF
V: TRBV18; D: TRBD1; length: 17; J: TRBJ2-7; size: .; DNA: TGTGCCAGCTCACCATCGGTACCCGGGACAGCAACCTACGAGCAGTACTTC; CDR3: CASSPSVPGTATYEQYF
V: TRBV19; D: TRBD1; length: 13; J: TRBJ1-1; size: once; DNA: TGTGCCAGTAGCCTAAAACGACAGGGGCAAGCTTTCTTT; CDR3: CASSLKRQGQAFF